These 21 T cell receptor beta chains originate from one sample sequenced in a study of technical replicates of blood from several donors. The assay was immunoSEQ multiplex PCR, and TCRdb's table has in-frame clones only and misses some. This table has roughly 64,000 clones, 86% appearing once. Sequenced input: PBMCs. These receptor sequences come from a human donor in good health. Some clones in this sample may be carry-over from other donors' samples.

In nucleotides, the CDR3 is TGTGCCAGCTCATCCGGGACAAGAAATGAGCAGTTCTTC. Residues: CASSSGTRNEQFF. J is TRBJ2-1 and V is TRBV18; D might be TRBD1 (6 bases). V was cut by 5 bases and J by 7 bases, with 12 bases left in between. CDR3 size: 13 residues. Germline values: CDR1 KGHSH, CDR2 LQKENI.

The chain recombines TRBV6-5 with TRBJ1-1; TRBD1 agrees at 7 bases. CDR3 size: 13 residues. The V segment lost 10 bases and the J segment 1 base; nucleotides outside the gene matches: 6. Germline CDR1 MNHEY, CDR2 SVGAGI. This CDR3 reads CATTGAGNTEAFF. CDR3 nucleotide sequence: TGTGCCACCACAGGGGCGGGGAACACTGAAGCTTTCTTT.

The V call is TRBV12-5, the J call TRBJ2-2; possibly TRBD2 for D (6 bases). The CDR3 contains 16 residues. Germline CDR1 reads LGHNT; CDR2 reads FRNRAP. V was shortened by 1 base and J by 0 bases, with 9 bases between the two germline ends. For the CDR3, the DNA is TGTGCTAGTGGTTTGGGCGGGAACGCGAACACCGGGGAGCTGTTTTTT. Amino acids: CASGLGGNANTGELFF.

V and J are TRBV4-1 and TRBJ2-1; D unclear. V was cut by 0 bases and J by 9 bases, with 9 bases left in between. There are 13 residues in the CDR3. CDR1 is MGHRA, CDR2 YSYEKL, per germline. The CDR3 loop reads CASSQDLRGEQFF. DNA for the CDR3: TGCGCCAGCAGCCAAGATTTGAGAGGTGAGCAGTTCTTC.

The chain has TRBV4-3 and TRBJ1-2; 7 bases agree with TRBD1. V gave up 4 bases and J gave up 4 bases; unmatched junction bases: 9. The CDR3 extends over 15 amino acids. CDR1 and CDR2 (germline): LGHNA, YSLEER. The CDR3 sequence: CASSLGQAVPYGYTF. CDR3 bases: TGCGCCAGCAGCCTTGGACAGGCGGTGCCCTATGGCTACACCTTC.

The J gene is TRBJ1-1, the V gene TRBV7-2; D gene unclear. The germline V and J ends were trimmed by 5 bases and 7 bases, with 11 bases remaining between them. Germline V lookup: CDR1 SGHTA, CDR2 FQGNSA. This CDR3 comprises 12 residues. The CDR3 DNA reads TGTGCCAGCAGCCCCCGGCGGATTGAAGCTTTCTTT. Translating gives CASSPRRIEAFF.

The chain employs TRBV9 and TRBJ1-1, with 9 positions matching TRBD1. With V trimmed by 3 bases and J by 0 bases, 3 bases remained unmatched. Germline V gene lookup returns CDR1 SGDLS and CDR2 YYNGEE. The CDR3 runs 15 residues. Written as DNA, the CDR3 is TGTGCCAGCAGCGGAGGACAGGGGTTGAACACTGAAGCTTTCTTT. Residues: CASSGGQGLNTEAFF.

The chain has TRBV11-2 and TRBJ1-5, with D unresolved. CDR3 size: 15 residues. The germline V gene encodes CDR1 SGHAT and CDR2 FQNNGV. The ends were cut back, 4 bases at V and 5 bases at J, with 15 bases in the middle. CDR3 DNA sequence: TGTGCCAGCAGCTCCACACCCAGTCCCGATCAGCCCCAGCATTTT. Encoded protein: CASSSTPSPDQPQHF.

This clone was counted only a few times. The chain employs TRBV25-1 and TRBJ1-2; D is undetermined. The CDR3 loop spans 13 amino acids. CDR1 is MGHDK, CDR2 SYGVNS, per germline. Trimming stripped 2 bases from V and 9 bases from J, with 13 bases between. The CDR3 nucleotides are TGTGCCAGCAGTGAAGGAGGTCTATGGAGCTACACCTTC. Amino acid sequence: CASSEGGLWSYTF.

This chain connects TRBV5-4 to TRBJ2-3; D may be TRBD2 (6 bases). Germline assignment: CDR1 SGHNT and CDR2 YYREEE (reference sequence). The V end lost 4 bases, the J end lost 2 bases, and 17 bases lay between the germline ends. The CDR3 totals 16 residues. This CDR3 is CASSRGLAGPTDTQYF. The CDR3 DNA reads TGTGCCAGCAGCCGAGGGTTGGCGGGGCCCACAGATACGCAGTATTTT.

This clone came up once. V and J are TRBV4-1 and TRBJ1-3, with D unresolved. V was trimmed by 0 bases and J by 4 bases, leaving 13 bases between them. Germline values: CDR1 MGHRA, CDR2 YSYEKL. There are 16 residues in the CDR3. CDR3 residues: CASSQDTSAGGNTIYF. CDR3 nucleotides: TGCGCCAGCAGCCAAGATACGTCGGCGGGGGGAAACACCATATATTTT.

CDR3 region: CASRAGERDAGELFF. CDR3 bases: TGTGCCAGCAGAGCAGGGGAAAGGGATGCCGGGGAGCTGTTTTTT. The chain recombines TRBV6-5 with TRBJ2-2; tentatively, D is TRBD1 (6 bases). The CDR3 has 15 residues. With 6 bases removed from V and 6 bases from J, the gap between germline ends came to 17 bases. Germline lookup yields CDR1 MNHEY and CDR2 SVGAGI.

The CDR3 DNA is TGCGCCAGCAGCCTGGACACAACTAGCGGGAAACTGTTTTTT. Translation gives CASSLDTTSGKLFF. The V gene is TRBV5-1, the J gene TRBJ1-4; possible D gene TRBD1, 5 bases. V was shortened by 4 bases and J by 11 bases, with 18 bases between the two germline ends. CDR3 length: 14 residues. CDR1 SGHRS and CDR2 YFSETQ come from the germline V gene. Full variable domain (remainder filled in from reference TRBV5-1 and TRBJ1-4): KAGVTQTPRYLIKTRGQQVTLSCSPISGHRSVSWYQQTPGQGLQFLFEYFSETQRNKGNFPGRFSGRQFSNSRSEMNVSTLELGDSALYLCASSLDTTSGKLFFGSGTQLSVL.

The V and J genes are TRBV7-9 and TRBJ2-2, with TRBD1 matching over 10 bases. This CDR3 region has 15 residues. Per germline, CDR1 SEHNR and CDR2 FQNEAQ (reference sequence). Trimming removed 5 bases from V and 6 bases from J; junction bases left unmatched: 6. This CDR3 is CASSADRGISGELFF. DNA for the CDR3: TGTGCCAGCAGCGCGGACAGGGGGATATCCGGGGAGCTGTTTTTT. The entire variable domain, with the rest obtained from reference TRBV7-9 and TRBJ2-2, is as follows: DTGVSQNPRHKITKRGQNVTFRCDPISEHNRLYWYRQTLGQGPEFLTYFQNEAQLEKSRLLSDRFSAERPKGSFSTLEIQRTEQGDSAMYLCASSADRGISGELFFGEGSRLTVL.

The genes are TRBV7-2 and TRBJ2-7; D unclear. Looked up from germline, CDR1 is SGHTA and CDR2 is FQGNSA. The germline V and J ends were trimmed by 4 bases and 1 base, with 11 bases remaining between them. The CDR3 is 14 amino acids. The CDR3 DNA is TGTGCCAGCAGCTCCCAAATGACATCCTACGAGCAGTACTTC. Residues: CASSSQMTSYEQYF.

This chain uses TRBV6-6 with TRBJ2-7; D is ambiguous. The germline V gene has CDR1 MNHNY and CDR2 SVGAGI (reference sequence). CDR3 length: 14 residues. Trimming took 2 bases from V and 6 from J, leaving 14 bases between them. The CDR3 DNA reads TGTGCCAGCAGTTACCTGACTCCGTCGGGCGAGCAGTACTTC. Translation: CASSYLTPSGEQYF.

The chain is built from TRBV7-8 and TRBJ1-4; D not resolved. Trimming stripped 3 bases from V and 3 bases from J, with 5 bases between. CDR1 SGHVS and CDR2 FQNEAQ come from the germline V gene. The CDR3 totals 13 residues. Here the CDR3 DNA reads TGTGCCAGCAGCTTCGCAGCTAATGAAAAACTGTTTTTT. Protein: CASSFAANEKLFF.

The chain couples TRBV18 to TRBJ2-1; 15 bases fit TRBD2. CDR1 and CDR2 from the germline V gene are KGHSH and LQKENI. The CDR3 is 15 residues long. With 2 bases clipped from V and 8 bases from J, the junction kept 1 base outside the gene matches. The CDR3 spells CASSPGTSGGYEQFF. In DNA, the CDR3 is TGTGCCAGCTCACCAGGGACTAGCGGGGGGTATGAGCAGTTCTTC.

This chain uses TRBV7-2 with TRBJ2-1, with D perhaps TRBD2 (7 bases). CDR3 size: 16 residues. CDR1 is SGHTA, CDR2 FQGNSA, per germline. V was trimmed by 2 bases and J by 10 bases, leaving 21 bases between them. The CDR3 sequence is CASSLRREDSGAEQFF. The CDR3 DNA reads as TGTGCCAGCAGCTTAAGACGGGAGGATTCAGGGGCGGAGCAGTTCTTC.

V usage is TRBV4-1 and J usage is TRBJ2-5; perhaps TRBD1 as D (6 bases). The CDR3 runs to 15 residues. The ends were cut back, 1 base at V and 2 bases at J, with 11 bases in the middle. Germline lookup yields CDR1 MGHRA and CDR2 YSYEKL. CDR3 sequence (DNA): TGCGCCAGCAGCCAAGGATGGGGGACACAAGAGACCCAGTACTTC. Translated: CASSQGWGTQETQYF.

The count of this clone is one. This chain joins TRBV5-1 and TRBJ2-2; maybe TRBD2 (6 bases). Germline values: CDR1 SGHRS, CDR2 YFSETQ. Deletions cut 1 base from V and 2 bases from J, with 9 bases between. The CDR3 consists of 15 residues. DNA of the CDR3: TGCGCCAGCAGCTTGTCTAGCGTAAACACCGGGGAGCTGTTTTTT. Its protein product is CASSLSSVNTGELFF.